These 5 T cell receptor beta chains were all obtained from the same sample, sequenced in a study of neurological immune-mediated disorders. TCRdb fed the 5' RACE reads into MiXCR, producing one record per CDR3 protein. The table records 20,000 to 25,000 distinct CDR3 sequences, 15% of them present only once. The material sequenced was PBMCs. These receptors were obtained from a female donor with HTLV-1-associated myelopathy (HAM/TSP).

The chain employs TRBV20-1 and TRBJ2-7, with TRBD1 matching over 8 bases. V dropped 0 bases and J dropped 9; count of bases not matched to a gene: 4. This CDR3 is built from 12 residues. The germline gives CDR1 DFQATT, CDR2 SNEGSKA (reference sequence). CDR3 amino acids: CSARDRGLGQYF. The CDR3 region has the DNA TGCAGTGCTAGAGACAGGGGGCTGGGGCAGTACTTC.

Many counts were recorded for this clonotype. The rearrangement links TRBV10-3 to TRBJ1-2; 7 nucleotides line up with TRBD1. The CDR3 sequence is 16 residues long. Trimming at V came to 4 bases and at J to 6 bases, leaving 14 bases not matched to a gene. Looked up from germline, CDR1 is ENHRY and CDR2 is SYGVKD. The chain's CDR3 is CAISVPTQTGFDGYTF. The CDR3 region has the DNA TGTGCCATCAGTGTCCCAACCCAGACAGGGTTCGATGGCTACACCTTC.

This clonotype has a count of ten or more. The chain combines TRBV20-1 with TRBJ1-5; 8 bases map to TRBD1. The CDR3 sequence is 17 residues long. Per the germline V gene, CDR1 is DFQATT and CDR2 is SNEGSKA (reference sequence). The V and J ends lost 1 base and 2 bases, in that order; junction bases with no gene match: 10. CDR3 nucleotides: TGCAGTGCTAGAGTTTTACAGGGGGGCGGTGGCAATCAGCCCCAGCATTTT. Translated: CSARVLQGGGGNQPQHF.

This clonotype is labeled as medium-sized. V usage is TRBV20-1 and J usage is TRBJ2-3, with D tentatively TRBD1 or TRBD2 (5 bases each). V dropped 0 bases and J dropped 2 bases, with 9 bases sitting between them. Germline CDR1 is DFQATT and CDR2 is SNEGSKA (reference sequence). This CDR3 comprises 14 residues. In DNA, the CDR3 is TGCAGTGCTAGAGAGCCGGGACCCACAGATACGCAGTATTTT. This codes for CSAREPGPTDTQYF.

This clonotype was found many times. This sequence joins TRBV10-2 and TRBJ1-5; 7 bases agree with TRBD1. The V and J ends lost 7 bases and 8 bases, in that order; junction bases with no gene match: 8. CDR1 and CDR2 (germline): WSHSY, SAAADI. The CDR3 extends over 13 amino acids. The CDR3 spells CASTRTGLEPQHF. As DNA, the CDR3 is TGCGCCAGCACTCGGACAGGACTGGAGCCCCAGCATTTT.